The 29 T cell receptor beta chains given below trace back to one sample, sequenced in a study of control samples from healthy donors and cancer patients. Assay: immunoSEQ multiplex PCR; the TCRdb copy retains only in-frame clones and omits some. Among roughly 130,000 clones listed, about 93% were seen once. Material for sequencing was blood. These receptor sequences come from a man younger than 35 in good health.

The chain is built from TRBV28 and TRBJ1-5; D possibly corresponds to TRBD1 (5 bases). The CDR3 extends over 16 amino acids. Germline V CDR1 and CDR2: MDHEN, SYDVKM. Trimming cost V 5 bases and J 1 base, with 15 bases left between them. DNA for the CDR3: TGTGCCAGCAGTCTGGGGGACCTAAAGAGCAATCAGCCCCAGCATTTT. Encoded protein: CASSLGDLKSNQPQHF.

The gene calls are TRBV4-1 and TRBJ1-3; D perhaps matches TRBD1 (5 bases). CDR1 is MGHRA and CDR2 is YSYEKL in the germline V gene. Trimming removed 4 bases at V and 2 bases at J, with 15 bases between. CDR3 length equals 16 residues. The DNA for the CDR3 is TGCGCCAGCAGCCCCACGGGGGGAGGGGCTGGAAACACCATATATTTT. The encoded protein is CASSPTGGGAGNTIYF.

V gene TRBV29-1 combines with J gene TRBJ1-4; D gene unclear. Germline V gene data show CDR1 as SQVTM and CDR2 as ANQGSEA. V was clipped by 8 bases and J by 0 bases, with 10 bases between them. CDR3 length: 13 residues. The CDR3 region has the DNA TGCAGCACAACCGACGCAACTAATGAAAAACTGTTTTTT. Its protein product is CSTTDATNEKLFF.

V is TRBV25-1 and J is TRBJ2-7; TRBD1 is a possible D gene (6 bases). The V end was cut by 6 bases, the J end by 2 bases, with 11 bases between. The V gene's germline CDR1 is MGHDK and CDR2 SYGVNS. The CDR3 loop spans 13 amino acids. The CDR3 loop is CASREDRTYEQYF. DNA of the CDR3: TGTGCCAGCAGGGAGGACAGAACCTACGAGCAGTACTTC.

This chain links TRBV11-2 with TRBJ2-2, with 10 bases identical to TRBD1. Germline assignment: CDR1 SGHAT and CDR2 FQNNGV. V gave up 3 bases and J gave up 7 bases; unmatched junction bases: 5. The CDR3 has 15 residues. CDR3 DNA: TGTGCCAGCAGCTTCGAAAGGACAGGGGGCGGGGAGCTGTTTTTT. This translates into CASSFERTGGGELFF.

The chain uses TRBV5-1 and TRBJ2-3; D may be TRBD1 (5 bases). The V end was cut by 0 bases, the J end by 6 bases, with 14 bases between. There are 15 residues in the CDR3. The V gene's germline CDR1 is SGHRS and CDR2 YFSETQ. CDR3: CASSLVGRAEDTQYF. The CDR3 DNA is TGCGCCAGCAGCTTGGTCGGCAGGGCGGAGGATACGCAGTATTTT.

This chain uses TRBV6-5 with TRBJ1-6, with TRBD1 as a possible D gene (5 bases). Germline V gives CDR1 MNHEY, CDR2 SVGAGI. The V and J ends lost 8 bases and 10 bases respectively, with 12 bases between them. The CDR3 sequence is 12 residues long. CDR3 sequence reads: CASGDGYSPLHF. CDR3 nucleotides: TGTGCCAGCGGGGACGGCTACTCACCCCTCCACTTT.

The chain is built from TRBV28 and TRBJ1-2, with 8 bases matching TRBD1. Per germline, CDR1 MDHEN and CDR2 SYDVKM. J was trimmed by 9 bases and V by 4 bases; bases with no gene match: 4. The CDR3 has 12 residues. The CDR3 DNA is TGTGCCAGCAGTTCGACAGGGGTTAGCTACACCTTC. Protein: CASSSTGVSYTF.

The chain is built from TRBV6-2 or TRBV6-3 and TRBJ2-2, with D possibly being TRBD2 (5 bases). This CDR3 has 14 amino acids. V lost 6 bases to trimming and J lost 2 bases, with 10 bases between them. Germline V gene data show CDR1 as MNHEY and CDR2 as SVGEGT. For the CDR3, the DNA is TGTGCCAGCAGCAAAGACTATAACACCGGGGAGCTGTTTTTT. It is translated as CASSKDYNTGELFF.

The chain links TRBV28 to TRBJ1-1; D gene uncertain. The V end was cut by 3 bases, the J end by 6 bases, with 11 bases between. Germline V CDR1 and CDR2: MDHEN, SYDVKM. CDR3 length equals 13 residues. In nucleotides, the CDR3 is TGTGCCAGCAGTTTGAGAGCGGAGGCTGAAGCTTTCTTT. Protein: CASSLRAEAEAFF.

As for this clone: This CDR3 is also generated by other DNA sequences in the sample. The chain combines TRBV19 with TRBJ1-1; D gene uncertain. V lost 1 base to trimming and J lost 1 base, with 1 base between them. Per germline, CDR1 LNHDA and CDR2 SQIVND (reference sequence). The CDR3 covers 12 residues. The CDR3 DNA follows: TGTGCCAGTAGTATAGGGAACACTGAAGCTTTCTTT. The encoded protein is CASSIGNTEAFF. The whole variable domain, filled in from reference TRBV19 and TRBJ1-1, reads DGGITQSPKYLFRKEGQNVTLSCEQNLNHDAMYWYRQDPGQGLRLIYYSQIVNDFQKGDIAEGYSVSREKKESFPLTVTSAQKNPTAFYLCASSIGNTEAFFGQGTRLTVV.

This clone was seen only once. The chain joins TRBV5-4 to TRBJ1-1; 8 bases match TRBD1. The ends lost 3 bases at V and 3 bases at J; junction bases unmatched: 1. This CDR3 has 13 amino acids. Per germline, CDR1 SGHNT and CDR2 YYREEE (reference sequence). CDR3 amino acids: CASSSDRDTEAFF. Here the CDR3 DNA reads TGTGCCAGCAGCTCGGACAGGGACACTGAAGCTTTCTTT.

The CDR3 coding sequence is TGTGCCAGCAGTTCCAGACAGGGGGGCTCCTACGAGCAGTACTTC. This gives the protein CASSSRQGGSYEQYF. The V call is TRBV6-5, the J call TRBJ2-7; 9 nucleotides align to TRBD1. The CDR3 runs 15 residues. The germline V gene has CDR1 MNHEY and CDR2 SVGAGI. V lost 4 bases, J lost 0 bases, and 4 bases stayed unmatched.

CDR3 region: CASSPPGGGYEQYV. The CDR3 nucleotides are TGTGCCAGCAGCCCTCCGGGGGGGGGCTACGAGCAGTACGTC. V is TRBV3-1 (or the pseudogene TRBV3-2) and J is TRBJ2-7; 8 bases align to TRBD2. From germline, CDR1 is LGHDT and CDR2 YNNKEL (reference sequence). Germline trimming cut 4 bases from V and 3 bases from J; bases unmatched to any gene: 5. The CDR3 runs to 14 residues.

The chain couples TRBV12-3 or TRBV12-4 to TRBJ1-1; no definite D call. The CDR3 is 11 amino acids. With 7 bases removed from V and 6 bases from J, the gap between germline ends came to 9 bases. CDR3 sequence (DNA): TGTGCCAGCACCCTGGGTGCTGAAGCTTTCTTT. The encoded protein is CASTLGAEAFF.

The V call is TRBV18, the J call TRBJ1-4; 8 bases fit TRBD1. The junction had 9 bases not matched to a gene; V was cut back by 3 bases and J by 3 bases. Germline V gene sequence: CDR1 KGHSH, CDR2 LQKENI. This CDR3 has 17 amino acids. The CDR3 nucleotides read TGTGCCAGCTCACCGAGAATTGACAGGGGAGCTAATGAAAAACTGTTTTTT. This translates into CASSPRIDRGANEKLFF.

This sequence joins TRBV7-9 and TRBJ2-5; 11 bases line up with TRBD2. The germline gives CDR1 SEHNR, CDR2 FQNEAQ (reference sequence). V shed 5 bases, J shed 3 bases, and the junction held 8 bases outside the gene matches. This CDR3 comprises 16 residues. CDR3 loop: CASSAGTSGPEETQYF. Written as DNA, the CDR3 is TGTGCCAGCAGCGCGGGGACTAGCGGACCCGAAGAGACCCAGTACTTC.

This sequence joins TRBV11-2 and TRBJ2-1; D remains unclear. Trimming pared 5 bases from V and 0 bases from J, leaving 14 bases between. This CDR3 comprises 16 residues. Germline V gives CDR1 SGHAT, CDR2 FQNNGV. In DNA, the CDR3 is TGTGCCAGCAGCAACCCCCGGAAGAGCTCCTACAATGAGCAGTTCTTC. It is translated as CASSNPRKSSYNEQFF.

This chain joins TRBV19 and TRBJ1-5; no definite D call. CDR1 is LNHDA, CDR2 SQIVND, per germline (reference sequence). Trimming shortened V by 4 bases and J by 3 bases, and 7 bases separated the two germline ends. The CDR3 covers 13 residues. CDR3: CASSKTDNQPQHF. The CDR3 bases are TGTGCCAGTAGTAAGACGGACAATCAGCCCCAGCATTTT.

The rearrangement joins TRBV12-3 or TRBV12-4 to TRBJ1-1, with D uncertain. Trimming left V 6 bases short and J 5 bases short, with 13 bases between. The CDR3 runs to 13 residues. CDR3 protein: CASRVVGSTEAFF. The CDR3 nucleotides are TGTGCCAGCAGGGTTGTGGGCAGTACTGAAGCTTTCTTT.

J is TRBJ2-3 and V is TRBV25-1, with D possibly being TRBD1 (6 bases). Trimming shortened V by 6 bases and J by 1 base, and 8 bases separated the two germline ends. Germline lookup yields CDR1 MGHDK and CDR2 SYGVNS. This CDR3 is 13 amino acids long. The CDR3 sequence: CASRWTGTDTQYF. The CDR3 DNA reads as TGTGCCAGCAGGTGGACAGGCACAGATACGCAGTATTTT.

The chain combines TRBV28 with TRBJ2-5; TRBD1 agrees at 8 bases. V trimming: 8 bases; J trimming: 5 bases; junction bases outside the gene matches: 13. Germline lookup yields CDR1 MDHEN and CDR2 SYDVKM. This CDR3 region has 15 residues. CDR3 in DNA: TGTGCCAGCTCTTTATCAGGGGGCGCGGCGGAGACCCAGTACTTC. Protein sequence: CASSLSGGAAETQYF.

This clone was counted only a few times. The V and J genes are TRBV4-1 and TRBJ1-3; 7 bases map to TRBD1. V was clipped by 1 base and J by 1 base; unmatched bases: 7. This CDR3 spans 17 amino acids. Looked up from germline, CDR1 is MGHRA and CDR2 is YSYEKL. CDR3 protein: CASSQVQGDWSGNTIYF. The CDR3 nucleotides read TGCGCCAGCAGCCAAGTCCAGGGGGACTGGTCTGGAAACACCATATATTTT.

This chain links TRBV5-1 with TRBJ2-1; tentatively, D is TRBD2 (5 bases). Germline V gene sequence: CDR1 SGHRS, CDR2 YFSETQ. CDR3 size: 15 residues. Deletions cut 4 bases from V and 0 bases from J, with 11 bases between. The CDR3 nucleotides read TGCGCCAGCAGCGCAACGGGGAGCTCCTACAATGAGCAGTTCTTC. This gives the protein CASSATGSSYNEQFF.

The rearrangement uses TRBV7-2 and TRBJ2-1; 9 nucleotides align to TRBD1. Germline-derived CDR1 and CDR2 are SGHTA and FQGNSA. Trimming took 5 bases from V and 6 from J; bases not matched to a gene: 5. This CDR3 region has 14 residues. CDR3 coding DNA: TGTGCCAGCAGCCTACAGGGGGCGGTCAATGAGCAGTTCTTC. Its protein product is CASSLQGAVNEQFF.

The chain links TRBV24-1 to TRBJ1-4; TRBD1 matches at 10 bases. Germline V gives CDR1 KGHDR, CDR2 SFDVKD. V lost 5 bases to trimming and J lost 8 bases; unmatched junction nucleotides: 7. The CDR3 covers 15 residues. The CDR3 region has the DNA TGTGCCACCAGTGGTCGGACAGGGGGTGGGGAAAAACTGTTTTTT. This encodes CATSGRTGGGEKLFF.

The CDR3 DNA reads as TGTGCCAGCAGAACCGGACTAGCGGGAGTCCACAATGAGCAGTTCTTC. It codes for CASRTGLAGVHNEQFF. The chain joins TRBV7-9 to TRBJ2-1, with 13 bases matching TRBD2. V was pared by 6 bases and J by 5 bases, with 7 bases of the junction left unmatched. The CDR3 is 16 amino acids. From germline, CDR1 is SEHNR and CDR2 FQNEAQ (reference sequence).

The V and J genes are TRBV6-2 or TRBV6-3 and TRBJ2-1; TRBD1 matches at 8 bases. V shed 2 bases, J shed 4 bases, and the junction held 10 bases outside the gene matches. The length of the CDR3 is 17 residues. Germline-derived CDR1 and CDR2 are MNHEY and SVGEGT. Written as DNA, the CDR3 is TGTGCCAGCAGTTACGACAGGGGCCAAGCCAATTACAATGAGCAGTTCTTC. Protein: CASSYDRGQANYNEQFF.

The V gene is TRBV6-5, the J gene TRBJ1-2; unclear D gene. Germline CDR1 and CDR2: MNHEY and SVGAGI. Deletions cut 2 bases from V and 1 base from J, with 8 bases between. This CDR3 is 14 amino acids long. CDR3 coding DNA: TGTGCCAGCAGTTACGGCGGACTTAACTATGGCTACACCTTC. Encoded protein: CASSYGGLNYGYTF.